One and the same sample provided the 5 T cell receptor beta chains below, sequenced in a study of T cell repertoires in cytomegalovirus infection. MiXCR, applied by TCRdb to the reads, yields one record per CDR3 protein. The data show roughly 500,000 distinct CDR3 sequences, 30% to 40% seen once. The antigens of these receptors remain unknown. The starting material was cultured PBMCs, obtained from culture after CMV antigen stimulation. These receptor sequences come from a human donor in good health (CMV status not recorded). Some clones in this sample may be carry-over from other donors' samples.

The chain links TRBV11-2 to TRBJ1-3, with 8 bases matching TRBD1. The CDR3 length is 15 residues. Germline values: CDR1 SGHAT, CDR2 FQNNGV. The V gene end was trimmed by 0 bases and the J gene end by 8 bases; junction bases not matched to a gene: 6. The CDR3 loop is CASSLDRQGAYTIYF. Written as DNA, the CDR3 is TGTGCCAGCAGCTTAGATCGGCAGGGGGCATACACCATATATTTT.

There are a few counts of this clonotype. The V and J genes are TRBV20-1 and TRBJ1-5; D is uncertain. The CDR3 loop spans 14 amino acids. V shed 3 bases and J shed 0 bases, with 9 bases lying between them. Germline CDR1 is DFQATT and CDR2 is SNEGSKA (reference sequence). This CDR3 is CSASRLISNQPQHF. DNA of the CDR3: TGCAGTGCTAGTAGGCTGATTAGCAATCAGCCCCAGCATTTT.

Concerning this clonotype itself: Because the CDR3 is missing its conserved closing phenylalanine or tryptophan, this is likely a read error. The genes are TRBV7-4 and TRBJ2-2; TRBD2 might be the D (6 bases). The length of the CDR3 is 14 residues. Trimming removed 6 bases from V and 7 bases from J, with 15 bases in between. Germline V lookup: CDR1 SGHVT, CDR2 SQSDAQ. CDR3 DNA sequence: TGTGCCAGCAGGCCGGGACTCCTAGTCGGGGAGCTGTTTTTG. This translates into CASRPGLLVGELFL.

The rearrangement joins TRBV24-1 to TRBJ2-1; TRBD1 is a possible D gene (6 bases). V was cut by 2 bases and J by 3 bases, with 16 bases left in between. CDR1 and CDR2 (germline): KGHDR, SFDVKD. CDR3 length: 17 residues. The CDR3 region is CATSDSPWTESYNEQFF. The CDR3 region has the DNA TGTGCCACCAGTGATTCTCCGTGGACAGAGAGCTACAATGAGCAGTTCTTC.

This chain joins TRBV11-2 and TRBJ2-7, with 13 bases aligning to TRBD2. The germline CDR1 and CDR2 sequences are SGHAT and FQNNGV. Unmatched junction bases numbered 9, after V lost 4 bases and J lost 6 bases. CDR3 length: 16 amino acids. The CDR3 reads CASSSYTGLAGIEQYV. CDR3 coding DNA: TGTGCCAGCAGCTCCTATACGGGACTAGCGGGGATCGAGCAGTACGTC.